This TCR beta chain was retrieved from a study of response to subunit inactivated influenza vaccine. Overall study results and limits: Authors proposed each seasonal influenza vaccination draws in few new T cells.

This clonotype was seen a handful of times. Its antigen is unknown. TCRdb independently ran MiXCR on the RT-PCR reads; one entry per CDR3 protein. The table has hundreds of thousands of distinct CDR3 sequences, around 8% seen once. The material sequenced was PBMCs from blood, taken roughly 24 months after vaccination. This clonotype was obtained from a man in his fifties or sixties who received an inactivated influenza vaccine.

The CDR3 sequence is CASSPEQRGWSYEQYF. As DNA, the CDR3 is TGTGCCAGCTCACCTGAACAGCGCGGTTGGAGTTACGAGCAGTACTTC. The chain couples TRBV18 to TRBJ2-7, with no clear D. With 3 bases removed from V and 4 bases from J, the gap between germline ends came to 19 bases. This CDR3 contains 16 residues. Germline CDR1 KGHSH, CDR2 LQKENI.